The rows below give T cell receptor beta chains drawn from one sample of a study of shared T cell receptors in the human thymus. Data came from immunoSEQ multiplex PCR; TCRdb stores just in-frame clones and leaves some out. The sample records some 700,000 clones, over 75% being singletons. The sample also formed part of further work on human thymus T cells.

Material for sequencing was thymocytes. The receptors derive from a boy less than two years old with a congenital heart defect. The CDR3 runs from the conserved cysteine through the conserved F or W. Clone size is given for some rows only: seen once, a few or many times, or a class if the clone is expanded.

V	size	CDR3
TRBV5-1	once	CASSGDRNQETQYF
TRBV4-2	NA	CASSLRTGERGETQYF
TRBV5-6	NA	CASSLSGRGGTDTQYF
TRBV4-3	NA	CASSPGLAGLNEQFF
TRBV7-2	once	CASRRTSGKKDEQFF
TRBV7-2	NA	CASSQLAGGKNEQFF
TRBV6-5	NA	CASSSPGEVSYEQYF
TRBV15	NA	CATSRVRDSGTSGRWRYEQYF
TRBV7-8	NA	CASSYGGRAGTEQFF
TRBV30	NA	CAWSVHRNEKLFF
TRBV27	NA	CASRGDRVDRAFF
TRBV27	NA	CASSLRGSEGYTF
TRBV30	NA	CAWSPSFSPGLASKNERTDTQYF
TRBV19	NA	CASSIFPSGGQETQYF
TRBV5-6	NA	CASSPGGAEPNF
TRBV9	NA	CASSVAQTSGRATGELFF
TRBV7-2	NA	CASSALFRVQEKLFF
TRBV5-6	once	CASSSPLEGFRYEQYF
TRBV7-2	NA	CASRAYRDSSLNTEAFF
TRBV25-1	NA	CASSESRGDMNTEAFF
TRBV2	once	CASRATSGRTYNEQFF
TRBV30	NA	CAWSPRTGATGLQYF
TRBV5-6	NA	CASSNSGTGPPNTEAFF
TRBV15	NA	CATSRDTSGNYEQYF
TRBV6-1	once	CASSDRIHSPRQEYNEQFF
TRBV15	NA	CATRRGQGVSQYF
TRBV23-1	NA	CANTGTEGETQYF
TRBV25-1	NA	CASSEWGLSYEQYF
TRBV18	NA	CASSHQPGQQTEAFF
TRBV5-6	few	CASRENRSNEKLFF
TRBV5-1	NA	CASSGGLAGNEQFF